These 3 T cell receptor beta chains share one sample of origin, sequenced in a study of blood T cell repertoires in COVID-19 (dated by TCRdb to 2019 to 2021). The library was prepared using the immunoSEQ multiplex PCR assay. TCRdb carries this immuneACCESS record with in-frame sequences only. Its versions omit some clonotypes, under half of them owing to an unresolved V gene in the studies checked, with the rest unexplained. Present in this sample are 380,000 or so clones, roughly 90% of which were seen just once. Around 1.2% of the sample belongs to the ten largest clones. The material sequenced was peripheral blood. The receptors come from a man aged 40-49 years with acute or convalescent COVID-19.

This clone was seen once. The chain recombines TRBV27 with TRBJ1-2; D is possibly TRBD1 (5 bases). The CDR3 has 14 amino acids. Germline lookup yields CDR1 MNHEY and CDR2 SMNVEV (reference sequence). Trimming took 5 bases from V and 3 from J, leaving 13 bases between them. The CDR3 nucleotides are TGTGCCAGCAGTCCCACGGGGGTCTACTATGGCTACACCTTC. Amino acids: CASSPTGVYYGYTF.

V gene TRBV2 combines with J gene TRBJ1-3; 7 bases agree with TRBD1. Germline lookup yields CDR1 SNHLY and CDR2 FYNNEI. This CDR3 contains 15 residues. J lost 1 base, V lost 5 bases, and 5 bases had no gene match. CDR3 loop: CASSLRTGSGNTIYF. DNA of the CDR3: TGTGCCAGCAGTTTACGGACAGGATCTGGAAACACCATATATTTT.

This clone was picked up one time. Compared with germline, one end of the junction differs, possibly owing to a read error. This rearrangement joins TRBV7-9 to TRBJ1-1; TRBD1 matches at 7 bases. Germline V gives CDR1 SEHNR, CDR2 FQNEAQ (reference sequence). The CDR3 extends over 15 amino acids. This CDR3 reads CASSPLQGLNTEAFF. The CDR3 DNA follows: TGTGCCAGCAGCCCTTTACAGGGGTTGAACACTGAAGCCTTCTTT.